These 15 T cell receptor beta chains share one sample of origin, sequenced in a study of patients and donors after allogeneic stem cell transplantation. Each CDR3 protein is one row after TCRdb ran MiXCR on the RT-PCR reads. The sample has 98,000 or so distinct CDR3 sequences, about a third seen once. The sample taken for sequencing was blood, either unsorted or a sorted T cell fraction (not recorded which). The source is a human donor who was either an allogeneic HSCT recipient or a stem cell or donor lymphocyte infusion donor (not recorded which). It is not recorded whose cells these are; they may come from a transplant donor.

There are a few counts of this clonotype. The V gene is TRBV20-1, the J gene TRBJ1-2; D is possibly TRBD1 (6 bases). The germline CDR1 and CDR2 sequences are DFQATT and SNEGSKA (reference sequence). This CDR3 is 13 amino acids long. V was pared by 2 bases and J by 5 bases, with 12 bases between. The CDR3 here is CSARLGGSYGYTF. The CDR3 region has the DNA TGCAGTGCTAGACTAGGGGGGTCGTATGGCTACACCTTC.

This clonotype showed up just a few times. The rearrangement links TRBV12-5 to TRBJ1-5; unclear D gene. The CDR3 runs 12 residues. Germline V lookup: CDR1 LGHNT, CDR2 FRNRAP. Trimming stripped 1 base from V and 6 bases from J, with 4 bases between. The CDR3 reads CASGLDFQPQHF. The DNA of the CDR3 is TGTGCTAGTGGTTTGGACTTTCAGCCCCAGCATTTT.

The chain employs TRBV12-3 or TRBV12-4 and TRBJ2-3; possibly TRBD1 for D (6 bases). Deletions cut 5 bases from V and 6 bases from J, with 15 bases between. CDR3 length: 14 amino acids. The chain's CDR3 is CASSTTGSVDTQYF. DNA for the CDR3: TGTGCCAGCAGTACCACAGGGTCGGTCGATACGCAGTATTTT.

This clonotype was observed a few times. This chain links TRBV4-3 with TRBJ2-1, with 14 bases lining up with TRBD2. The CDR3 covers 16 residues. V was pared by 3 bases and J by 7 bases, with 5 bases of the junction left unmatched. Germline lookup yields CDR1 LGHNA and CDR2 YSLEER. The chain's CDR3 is CASSHQTSGGGNEQFF. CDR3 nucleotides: TGCGCCAGCAGCCACCAGACTAGCGGGGGGGGAAATGAGCAGTTCTTC.

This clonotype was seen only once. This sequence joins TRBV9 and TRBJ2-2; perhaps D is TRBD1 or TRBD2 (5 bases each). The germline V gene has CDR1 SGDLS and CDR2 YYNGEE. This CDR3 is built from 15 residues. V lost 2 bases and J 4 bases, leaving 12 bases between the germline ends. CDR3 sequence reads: CASSVGTEGTGELFF. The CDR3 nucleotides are TGTGCCAGCAGCGTCGGGACCGAGGGCACCGGGGAGCTGTTTTTT.

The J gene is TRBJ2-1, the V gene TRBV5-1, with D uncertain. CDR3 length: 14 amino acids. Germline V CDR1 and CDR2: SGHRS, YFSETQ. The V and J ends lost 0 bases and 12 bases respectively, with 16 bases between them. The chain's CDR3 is CASSLDDALLGQFF. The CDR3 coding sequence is TGCGCCAGCAGCTTGGACGACGCACTGCTTGGGCAGTTCTTC.

The CDR3 loop reads CASSHRSSYNEQFF. The CDR3 DNA follows: TGTGCCAGCAGCCACCGTAGCTCCTACAATGAGCAGTTCTTC. The V and J genes are TRBV3-1 and TRBJ2-1, with D hard to call. The V and J ends lost 3 bases and 0 bases respectively, with 6 bases between them. The CDR3 sequence is 14 residues long. Germline V gene lookup returns CDR1 LGHDT and CDR2 YNNKEL (reference sequence).

CDR3 sequence reads: CASSLTSGIEIGELFF. CDR3 sequence (DNA): TGCGCCAGCAGCCTAACCTCGGGGATTGAGATCGGGGAGCTGTTTTTT. V usage is TRBV5-1 and J usage is TRBJ2-2; tentative D call: TRBD2 (5 bases). The CDR3 length is 16 residues. Germline lookup yields CDR1 SGHRS and CDR2 YFSETQ. Trimming shortened V by 4 bases and J by 7 bases, and 20 bases separated the two germline ends. Filled out from reference TRBV5-1 and TRBJ2-2, the complete variable domain reads KAGVTQTPRYLIKTRGQQVTLSCSPISGHRSVSWYQQTPGQGLQFLFEYFSETQRNKGNFPGRFSGRQFSNSRSEMNVSTLELGDSALYLCASSLTSGIEIGELFFGEGSRLTVL.

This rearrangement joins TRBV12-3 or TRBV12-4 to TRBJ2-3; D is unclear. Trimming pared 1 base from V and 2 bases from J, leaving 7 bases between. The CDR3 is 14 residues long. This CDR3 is CASSLGFLTDTQYF. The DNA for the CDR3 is TGTGCCAGCAGTTTAGGGTTTCTCACAGATACGCAGTATTTT.

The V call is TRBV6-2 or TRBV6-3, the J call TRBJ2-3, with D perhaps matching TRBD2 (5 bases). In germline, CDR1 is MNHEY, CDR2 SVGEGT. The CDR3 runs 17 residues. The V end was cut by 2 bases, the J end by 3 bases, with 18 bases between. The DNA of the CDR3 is TGTGCCAGCAGTTACCTCAGCGGAGGTGGGTGGACAGATACGCAGTATTTT. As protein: CASSYLSGGGWTDTQYF.

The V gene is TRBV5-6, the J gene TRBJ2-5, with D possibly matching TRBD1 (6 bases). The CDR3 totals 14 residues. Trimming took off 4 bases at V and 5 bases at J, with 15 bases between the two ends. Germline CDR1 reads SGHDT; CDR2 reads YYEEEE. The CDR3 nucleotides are TGTGCCAGCAGCCCCACAGGGCCGCGTGAGACCCAGTACTTC. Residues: CASSPTGPRETQYF. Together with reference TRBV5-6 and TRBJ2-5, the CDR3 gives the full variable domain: DAGVTQSPTHLIKTRGQQVTLRCSPKSGHDTVSWYQQALGQGPQFIFQYYEEEERQRGNFPDRFSGHQFPNYSSELNVNALLLGDSALYLCASSPTGPRETQYFGPGTRLLVL.

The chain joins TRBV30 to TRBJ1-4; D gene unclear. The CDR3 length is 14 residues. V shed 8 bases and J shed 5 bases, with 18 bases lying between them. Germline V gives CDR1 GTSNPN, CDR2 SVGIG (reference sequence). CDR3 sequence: CAGTSVGINEKLFF. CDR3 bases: TGTGCCGGAACCTCGGTGGGGATCAATGAAAAACTGTTTTTT.

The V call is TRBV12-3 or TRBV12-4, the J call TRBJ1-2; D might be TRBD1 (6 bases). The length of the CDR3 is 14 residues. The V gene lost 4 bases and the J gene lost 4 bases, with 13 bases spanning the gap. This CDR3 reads CASSSQGSAYGYTF. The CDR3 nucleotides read TGTGCCAGCAGTTCCCAGGGGAGCGCCTATGGCTACACCTTC.

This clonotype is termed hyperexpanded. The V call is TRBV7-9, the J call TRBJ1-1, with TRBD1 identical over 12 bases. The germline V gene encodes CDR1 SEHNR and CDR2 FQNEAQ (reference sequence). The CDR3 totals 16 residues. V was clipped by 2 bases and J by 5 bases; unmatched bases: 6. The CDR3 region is CASSLRDRGRRTEAFF. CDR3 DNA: TGTGCCAGCAGCTTAAGGGACAGGGGGCGCCGGACTGAAGCTTTCTTT.

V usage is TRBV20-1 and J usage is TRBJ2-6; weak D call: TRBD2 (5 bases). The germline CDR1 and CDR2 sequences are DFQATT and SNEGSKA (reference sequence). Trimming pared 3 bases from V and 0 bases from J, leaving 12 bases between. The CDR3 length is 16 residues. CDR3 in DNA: TGCAGTGCTAGCTGGCTAGCAGGCTCTGGGGCCAACGTCCTGACTTTC. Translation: CSASWLAGSGANVLTF.